The 20 T cell receptor beta chains given below trace back to one sample, sequenced in a study of OX40 agonist ivuxolimab in advanced cancers. TCRdb's table, derived via immunoSEQ multiplex PCR, lists solely in-frame clones and lacks some. Among about 37,000 clones listed, more than 85% were seen once. Sequenced material: CD4+ or CD8+ T cells sorted from blood, taken in a trial of the OX40 agonist ivuxolimab. Source of these receptors: an adult with an advanced solid tumor such as melanoma, head and neck, liver or kidney cancer.

As regards this clone: At one end the junction does not follow the germline gene, possibly because of a read error. The chain couples TRBV5-4 to TRBJ2-1; D is unresolved. The germline gives CDR1 SGHNT, CDR2 YYREEE (reference sequence). The CDR3 runs 12 residues. CDR3 protein: CASSLASVSRLF. The CDR3 region has the DNA TGTGCCAGCAGCTTGGCTAGTGTGTCAAGGCTCTTC.

The chain links TRBV2 to TRBJ2-1, with D possibly being TRBD1 (5 bases). V was pared by 8 bases and J by 0 bases, with 11 bases between. The CDR3 sequence is 14 residues long. Germline CDR1 is SNHLY and CDR2 is FYNNEI. The CDR3, as DNA: TGTGCCAGCGGTAGGGGAAGCTCCTACAATGAGCAGTTCTTC. Amino acids: CASGRGSSYNEQFF.

V usage is TRBV7-2 and J usage is TRBJ2-3, with D possibly TRBD2 on 6 matching bases. With 0 bases removed from V and 8 bases from J, the gap between germline ends came to 15 bases. The CDR3 contains 15 residues. CDR1 SGHTA and CDR2 FQGNSA come from the germline V gene. This CDR3 is CASSLAFSGAVTQYF. The DNA of the CDR3 is TGTGCCAGCAGCTTAGCGTTTAGCGGCGCGGTTACGCAGTATTTT.

This chain connects TRBV28 to TRBJ2-2, with D possibly being TRBD1 (6 bases). Germline CDR1 reads MDHEN; CDR2 reads SYDVKM. V lost 0 bases and J 2 bases, leaving 7 bases between the germline ends. This CDR3 spans 15 amino acids. The CDR3 nucleotides are TGTGCCAGCAGTTTATGGGGGACAAACACCGGGGAGCTGTTTTTT. Its protein is CASSLWGTNTGELFF. Supplemented by reference TRBV28 and TRBJ2-2, the full variable domain reads DVKVTQSSRYLVKRTGEKVFLECVQDMDHENMFWYRQDPGLGLRLIYFSYDVKMKEKGDIPEGYSVSREKKERFSLILESASTNQTSMYLCASSLWGTNTGELFFGEGSRLTVL.

The rearrangement uses TRBV7-3 and TRBJ2-5, with D perhaps assigned TRBD1 or TRBD2 (5 bases each). Germline CDR1 reads SGHTA; CDR2 reads FQGTGA. The ends were cut back, 5 bases at V and 5 bases at J, with 15 bases in the middle. The CDR3 has 14 amino acids. The CDR3 DNA is TGTGCCAGCAGCCCCTCCTCGGGGCGGGAGACCCAGTACTTC. This codes for CASSPSSGRETQYF.

The sample holds one count of this clone. The rearrangement joins TRBV19 to TRBJ2-2; D perhaps matches TRBD1 (6 bases). Germline values: CDR1 LNHDA, CDR2 SQIVND (reference sequence). CDR3 length: 15 amino acids. The V end lost 6 bases, the J end lost 1 base, and 12 bases lay between the germline ends. As DNA, the CDR3 is TGTGCCAGTAGAACCTTAGGGGGGAACACCGGGGAGCTGTTTTTT. As protein: CASRTLGGNTGELFF.

The rearrangement uses TRBV20-1 and TRBJ1-2; 7 nucleotides align to TRBD1. Losses at the gene ends were 4 bases for V and 12 bases for J; bases not matched to a gene: 8. The CDR3 has 11 residues. CDR1 is DFQATT and CDR2 is SNEGSKA in the germline V gene (reference sequence). Written as DNA, the CDR3 is TGCAGTGCTATTGACAGGGAGCGCCACACCTTC. As protein: CSAIDRERHTF.

The chain is built from TRBV5-1 and TRBJ1-2; the D is unclear. This CDR3 has 13 amino acids. CDR1 is SGHRS and CDR2 is YFSETQ in the germline V gene. Between the trimmed V and J ends, which lost 1 base and 3 bases, there was a span of 7 bases. The CDR3 DNA sequence: TGCGCCAGCAGCTTGACAGCAGACTATGGCTACACCTTC. Translated: CASSLTADYGYTF.

The genes are TRBV5-1 and TRBJ2-2, with D perhaps assigned TRBD1 or TRBD2 (5 bases each). Trimming stripped 2 bases from V and 4 bases from J, with 12 bases between. The CDR3 is 15 amino acids. CDR1 SGHRS and CDR2 YFSETQ come from the germline V gene. Here the CDR3 reads CASSFGTPGTGELFF. CDR3 DNA sequence: TGCGCCAGCAGCTTCGGGACCCCGGGCACCGGGGAGCTGTTTTTT.

This clone was observed a few times. Distinct nucleotide sequences in the sample also encode this CDR3. The chain combines TRBV19 with TRBJ2-7; D is unclear. Germline V gives CDR1 LNHDA, CDR2 SQIVND (reference sequence). The CDR3 contains 13 residues. The V and J ends lost 5 bases and 0 bases respectively, with 8 bases between them. The CDR3 region has the DNA TGTGCCAGTAGTCCAAGGAACTCCTACGAGCAGTACTTC. Residues: CASSPRNSYEQYF.

This rearrangement joins TRBV2 to TRBJ2-1; 8 nucleotides align to TRBD1. Germline loops: CDR1 SNHLY, CDR2 FYNNEI. The CDR3 loop spans 13 amino acids. Losses at the gene ends were 6 bases for V and 6 bases for J; bases not matched to a gene: 4. DNA of the CDR3: TGTGCCAGCAGACAGGGGGTAATCAATGAGCAGTTCTTC. It encodes CASRQGVINEQFF.

The gene calls are TRBV7-8 and TRBJ2-7; D is unclear. The CDR3 is made up of 12 amino acids. Germline CDR1 reads SGHVS; CDR2 reads FQNEAQ. Trimming left V 7 bases short and J 0 bases short, with 7 bases between. The CDR3 DNA reads as TGTGCCAGCAAGGGCAGCTCCTACGAGCAGTACTTC. Residues: CASKGSSYEQYF.

The rearrangement uses TRBV2 and TRBJ2-2; the D gene is possibly TRBD1 (5 bases). Germline-derived CDR1 and CDR2 are SNHLY and FYNNEI. The ends were cut back, 2 bases at V and 4 bases at J, with 5 bases in the middle. The CDR3 is made up of 13 amino acids. This CDR3 reads CASSEQGTGELFF. The CDR3 DNA reads as TGTGCCAGCAGTGAACAGGGCACCGGGGAGCTGTTTTTT. Full variable domain (remainder filled in from reference TRBV2 and TRBJ2-2): EPEVTQTPSHQVTQMGQEVILRCVPISNHLYFYWYRQILGQKVEFLVSFYNNEISEKSEIFDDQFSVERPDGSNFTLKIRSTKLEDSAMYFCASSEQGTGELFFGEGSRLTVL.

CDR3 in DNA: TGTGCCAGCTCTAAGACTAGTGGGGGGGCGAGCACAGATACGCAGTATTTT. It specifies CASSKTSGGASTDTQYF. This chain joins TRBV7-3 and TRBJ2-3; D might be TRBD2 (7 bases). V was trimmed by 8 bases and J by 0 bases, leaving 21 bases between them. CDR1 and CDR2 from the germline V gene are SGHTA and FQGTGA. The CDR3 contains 17 residues.

The chain recombines TRBV9 with TRBJ2-1; possible D gene TRBD2, 6 bases. Looked up from germline, CDR1 is SGDLS and CDR2 is YYNGEE. V was trimmed by 3 bases and J by 4 bases, leaving 11 bases between them. CDR3 length equals 14 residues. The CDR3 here is CASSDDGGYNEQFF. The CDR3 coding sequence is TGTGCCAGCAGCGATGACGGGGGTTACAATGAGCAGTTCTTC. The full variable domain, with the rest looked up from reference TRBV9 and TRBJ2-1, is DSGVTQTPKHLITATGQRVTLRCSPRSGDLSVYWYQQSLDQGLQFLIQYYNGEERAKGNILERFSAQQFPDLHSELNLSSLELGDSALYFCASSDDGGYNEQFFGPGTRLTVL.

The chain employs TRBV18 and TRBJ2-2; no clear D gene. Per germline, CDR1 KGHSH and CDR2 LQKENI. V gave up 2 bases and J gave up 11 bases, with 18 bases separating them. The CDR3 covers 15 residues. CDR3 DNA sequence: TGTGCCAGCTCACCAAGTCTGACTCTATTAAATGAGCTGTTTTTT. This encodes CASSPSLTLLNELFF.

The chain links TRBV25-1 to TRBJ2-3; D assignment may be TRBD1 or TRBD2 (5 bases each). CDR1 is MGHDK and CDR2 is SYGVNS in the germline V gene. The germline V and J ends were trimmed by 1 base and 6 bases, with 14 bases remaining between them. This CDR3 has 15 residues. The CDR3, as DNA: TGTGCCAGCAGTGAATCCGGCTTGGGGGACGATACGCAGTATTTT. This gives the protein CASSESGLGDDTQYF.

CDR3 nucleotide sequence: TGCGCCAGCAGCCTACGTTTAGATGAAAAACTGTTTTTT. Encoded protein: CASSLRLDEKLFF. V usage is TRBV5-1 and J usage is TRBJ1-4; D is ambiguous. Germline assignment: CDR1 SGHRS and CDR2 YFSETQ. CDR3 length: 13 residues. Trimming removed 4 bases at V and 6 bases at J, with 10 bases between.

The rearrangement links TRBV19 to TRBJ2-7; possible D gene TRBD1, 6 bases. Trimming left V 6 bases short and J 2 bases short, with 8 bases between. The CDR3 spans 12 residues. Germline CDR1 LNHDA, CDR2 SQIVND (reference sequence). The CDR3 spells CASSPGAYEQYF. The CDR3 nucleotides are TGTGCCAGTAGCCCAGGGGCCTACGAGCAGTACTTC.

This chain joins TRBV6-5 and TRBJ1-1; D is unclear. V was clipped by 6 bases and J by 0 bases, with 14 bases between them. From germline, CDR1 is MNHEY and CDR2 SVGAGI. This CDR3 contains 15 residues. The CDR3 spells CASSPLSRLNTEAFF. CDR3 nucleotide sequence: TGTGCCAGCAGCCCTCTTTCTCGGCTGAACACTGAAGCTTTCTTT.